The present T cell receptor beta chain was sequenced within a study of Graves' ophthalmopathy and Graves' hyperthyroidism. Points from the study as a whole: The model predicted ophthalmopathy progression with 60% to 71% sensitivity and around 72% specificity.

Diagnoses were established from clinical symptoms, serum thyroxine, TRAb, thyroid ultrasound and orbital computed tomography. V was pared by 3 bases and J by 3 bases, with 10 bases between. This CDR3 has 13 amino acids. In germline, CDR1 is SGHRS, CDR2 YFSETQ. In this sample, this clonotype turned up many times. No antigen is known for it. RNA transcripts were the source from which TCR beta CDR3 regions were amplified. The authors performed first-round RT-PCR with HTBI primers and then a second-round multiplex PCR. TCRdb ran MiXCR on the multiplex PCR reads and lists one entry per CDR3 protein. The data contain hundreds of thousands of distinct CDR3 sequences, about 41% of them singletons.

The sequence came from an adult man with Graves' ophthalmopathy. This chain joins TRBV5-1 and TRBJ2-7; D is possibly TRBD1 or TRBD2 (5 bases each). The sequenced material came from peripheral blood. The CDR3 DNA reads as TGCGCCAGCAGCTGGGACGTAATCTACGAGCAGTACTTC. Amino acid sequence: CASSWDVIYEQYF.